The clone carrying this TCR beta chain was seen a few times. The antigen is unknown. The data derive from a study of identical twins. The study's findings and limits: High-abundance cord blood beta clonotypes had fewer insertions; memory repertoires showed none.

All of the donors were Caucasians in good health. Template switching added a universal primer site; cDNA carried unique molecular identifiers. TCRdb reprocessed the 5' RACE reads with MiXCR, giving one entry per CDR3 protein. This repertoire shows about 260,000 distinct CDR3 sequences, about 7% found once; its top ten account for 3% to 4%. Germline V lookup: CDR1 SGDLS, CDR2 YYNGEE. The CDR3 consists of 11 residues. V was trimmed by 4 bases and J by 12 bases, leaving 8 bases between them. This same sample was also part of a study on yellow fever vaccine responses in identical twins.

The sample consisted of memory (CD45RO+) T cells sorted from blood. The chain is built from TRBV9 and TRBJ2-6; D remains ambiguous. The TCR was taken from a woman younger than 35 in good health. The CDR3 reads CASSPPSVLTF. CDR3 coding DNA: TGTGCCAGCAGCCCCCCCAGCGTCCTGACTTTC.